The T cell receptor beta chain under discussion was sequenced for a study of T cells after yellow fever vaccination. The study, taken as a whole, reports: Booster samples showed a return of most primary-vaccination clones (about 97% CD4, over 70% CD8).

TCRdb recomputed calls from the 5' RACE reads with MiXCR, one row per CDR3 protein. This repertoire shows 40,000 to 50,000 distinct CDR3 sequences, about 7% found once; its top ten account for over 12%. In this sample, this clonotype turned up a few times. Germline assignment: CDR1 MNHEY and CDR2 SMNVEV (reference sequence). Trimming cost V 0 bases and J 7 bases, with 3 bases left between them. This CDR3 comprises 11 residues. This material consisted of CD8+ T cells not binding an NS4B(214-222) dextramer, sorted from PBMCs, taken 45 days after the yellow fever booster vaccination. V is TRBV27 and J is TRBJ2-5; D gene ambiguous. The receptor was derived from a man aged 25-45 years who received the YFV17D yellow fever vaccine. Written as DNA, the CDR3 is TGTGCCAGCAGTTTATCGGGGACCCAGTACTTC. Its protein is CASSLSGTQYF.